What follows is one TCR beta chain and its context. The data stem from a study of blood T cell repertoires in COVID-19. Background on the study: The United States, Italy and Spain provided the acute and convalescent COVID-19 samples. The analysed material was cDNA or gDNA that came from T cells, B-cell-depleted T cells, or PBMCs.

Original processing methods: For nucleated cells, counts were estimated from reference gene primer amplification. Profiling relied on immunoSEQ multiplex PCR, and the TCRdb table lists in-frame clones only, not all of them. That table is the source of V, J and clone size, and D and trimming were worked out from the DNA. The data contain about 220,000 clones, approximately 85% of them singletons. The germline gives CDR1 LNHDA, CDR2 SQIVND (reference sequence). The CDR3 spans 17 residues. Trimming took 4 bases from V and 0 from J; bases not matched to a gene: 11. The V gene is TRBV19, the J gene TRBJ1-2; TRBD1 matches at 7 bases. The TCR sequence derives from a man in his fifties who had recovered from COVID-19. Specimen: peripheral blood. The CDR3, as DNA: TGTGCCAGTAGTAGAATCGTAAACAGGGGATCTAACTATGGCTACACCTTC. Protein: CASSRIVNRGSNYGYTF.